This TCR beta chain was captured in a study of cytomegalovirus exposure and HLA in healthy donors. The PCR ran on 60 Vbeta and 13 Jbeta primers. TCRdb's copy holds only in-frame clones and misses some; the assay was immunoSEQ multiplex PCR. Of about 120,000 clones listed, about four fifths are singletons. Germline lookup yields CDR1 SQVTM and CDR2 ANQGSEA. Trimming cost V 7 bases and J 4 bases, with 16 bases left between them. This CDR3 contains 13 residues. The clonotype originates from a woman between 18 and 29 years old in good health and CMV-seronegative. The sequenced sample was PBMCs. V and J are TRBV29-1 and TRBJ1-1; maybe TRBD1 (6 bases). For the CDR3, the DNA is TGCAGCGGAGGACGACAGGAGATCACTGAAGCTTTCTTT. Amino acid sequence: CSGGRQEITEAFF.